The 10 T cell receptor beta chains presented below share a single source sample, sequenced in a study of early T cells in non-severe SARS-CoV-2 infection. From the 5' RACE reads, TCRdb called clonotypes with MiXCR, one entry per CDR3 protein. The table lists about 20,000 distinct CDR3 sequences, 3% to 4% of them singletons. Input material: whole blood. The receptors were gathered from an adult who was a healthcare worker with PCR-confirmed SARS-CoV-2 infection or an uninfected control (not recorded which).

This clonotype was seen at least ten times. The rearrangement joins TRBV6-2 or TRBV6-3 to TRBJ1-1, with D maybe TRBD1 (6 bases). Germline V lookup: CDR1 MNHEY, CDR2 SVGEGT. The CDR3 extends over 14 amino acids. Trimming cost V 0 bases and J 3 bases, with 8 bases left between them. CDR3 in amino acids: CASSYSRTDTEAFF. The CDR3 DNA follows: TGTGCCAGCAGTTACTCGCGGACAGACACTGAAGCTTTCTTT.

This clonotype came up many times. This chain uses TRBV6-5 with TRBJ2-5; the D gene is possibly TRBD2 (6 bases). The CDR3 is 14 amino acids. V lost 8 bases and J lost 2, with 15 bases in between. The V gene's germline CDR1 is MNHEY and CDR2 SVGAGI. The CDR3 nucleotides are TGTGCCAGCCGACGGGGGATCGAACAAGAGACCCAGTACTTC. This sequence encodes CASRRGIEQETQYF.

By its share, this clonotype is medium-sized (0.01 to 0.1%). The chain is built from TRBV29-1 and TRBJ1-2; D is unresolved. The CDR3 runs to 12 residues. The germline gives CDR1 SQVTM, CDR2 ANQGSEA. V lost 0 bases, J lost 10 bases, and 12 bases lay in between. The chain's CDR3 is CSVEDRTTVYTF. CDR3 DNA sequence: TGCAGCGTTGAAGATCGTACAACGGTCTACACCTTC.

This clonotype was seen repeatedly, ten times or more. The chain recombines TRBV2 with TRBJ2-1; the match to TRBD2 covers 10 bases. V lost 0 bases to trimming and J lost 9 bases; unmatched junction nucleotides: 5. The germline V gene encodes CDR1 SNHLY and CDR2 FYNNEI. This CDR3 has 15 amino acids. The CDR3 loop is CASSEALAGRGEQFF. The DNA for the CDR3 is TGTGCCAGCAGTGAAGCACTAGCGGGGAGGGGTGAGCAGTTCTTC.

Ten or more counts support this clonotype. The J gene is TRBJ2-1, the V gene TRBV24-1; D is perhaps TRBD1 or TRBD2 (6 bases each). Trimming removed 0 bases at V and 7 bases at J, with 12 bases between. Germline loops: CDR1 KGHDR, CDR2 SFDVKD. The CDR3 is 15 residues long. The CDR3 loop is CATSDLRTGANEQFF. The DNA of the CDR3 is TGTGCCACCAGTGATTTGCGTACGGGGGCGAATGAGCAGTTCTTC.

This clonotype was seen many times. CDR3 DNA sequence: TGTGCCAGCAGTTACCGTGTCTTTACGGTTGCGTACTTC. This translates into CASSYRVFTVAYF. The genes are TRBV6-2 or TRBV6-3 and TRBJ2-7; no clear D gene. Between the trimmed V and J ends, which lost 2 bases and 12 bases, there was a span of 17 bases. Germline-derived CDR1 and CDR2 are MNHEY and SVGEGT. CDR3 length equals 13 residues.

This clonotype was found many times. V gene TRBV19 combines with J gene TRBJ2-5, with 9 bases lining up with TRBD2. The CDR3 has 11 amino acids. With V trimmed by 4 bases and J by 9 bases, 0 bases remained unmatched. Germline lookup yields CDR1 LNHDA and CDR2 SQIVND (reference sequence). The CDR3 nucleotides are TGTGCCAGTAGTAGCGGGAGGGCCCAGTACTTC. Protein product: CASSSGRAQYF.

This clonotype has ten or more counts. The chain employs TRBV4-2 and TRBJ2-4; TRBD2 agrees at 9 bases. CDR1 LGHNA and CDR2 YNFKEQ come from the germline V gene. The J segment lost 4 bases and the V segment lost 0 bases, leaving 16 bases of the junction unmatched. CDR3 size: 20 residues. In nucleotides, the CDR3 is TGTGCCAGCAGCCAAGAAGTCCTAGCGGGGTCGCCCCTTCCTAAAAACATTCAGTACTTC. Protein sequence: CASSQEVLAGSPLPKNIQYF.

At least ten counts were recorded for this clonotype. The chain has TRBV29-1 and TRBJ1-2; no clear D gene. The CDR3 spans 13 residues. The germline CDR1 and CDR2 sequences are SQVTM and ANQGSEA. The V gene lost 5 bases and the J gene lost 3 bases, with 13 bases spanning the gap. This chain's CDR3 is CSVTLGGHYGYTF. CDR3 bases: TGCAGCGTTACTTTGGGCGGCCACTATGGCTACACCTTC.

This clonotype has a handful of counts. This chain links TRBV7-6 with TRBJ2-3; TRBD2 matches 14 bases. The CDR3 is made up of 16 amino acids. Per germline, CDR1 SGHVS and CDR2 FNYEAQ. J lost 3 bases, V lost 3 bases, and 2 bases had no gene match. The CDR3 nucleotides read TGTGCCAGCAGCTTCCGACTAGCGGGAGGGACAGATACGCAGTATTTT. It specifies CASSFRLAGGTDTQYF.